This TCR beta chain was observed in a study of memory CD8 T cells in hepatitis C reinfection. Only in-frame clones appear in the TCRdb table, and some are missing; sequencing was by immunoSEQ multiplex PCR. The repertoire holds about 50,000 clones, with roughly 89% as singletons. Time point specified: pre-reinfection, 55 to 20 weeks before reinfection detection. No in vitro expansion preceded TCR sequencing of the sorted cells. The V gene lost 3 bases and the J gene lost 5 bases, with 7 bases spanning the gap. The CDR3 is 13 residues long. Germline V CDR1 and CDR2: SGHDN, FVKESK. This receptor was obtained from a man younger than 30 with hepatitis C virus infection. J is TRBJ2-2 and V is TRBV14; D may be TRBD1 (6 bases). Sequences were obtained from naive CD8+ T cells sorted from blood. Here the CDR3 DNA reads TGTGCCAGCAGCCAGGACAGTACCGGGGAGCTGTTTTTT. Translated, it gives CASSQDSTGELFF.